The 26 T cell receptor beta chains reported below all come from one sample, sequenced in a study of cytomegalovirus exposure and HLA in healthy donors. TCRdb's copy holds only in-frame clones and misses some; the assay was immunoSEQ multiplex PCR. This sample has about 330,000 clones, with around 90% found just once. The source material was PBMCs. The receptors were sampled from a woman in her thirties in good health and CMV-seropositive.

V is TRBV27 and J is TRBJ1-6, with TRBD1 matching over 8 bases. The CDR3 totals 17 residues. V was pared by 5 bases and J by 3 bases, with 9 bases of the junction left unmatched. Germline loops: CDR1 MNHEY, CDR2 SMNVEV (reference sequence). Written as DNA, the CDR3 is TGTGCCAGCAGTAACGGGGGGGGGACAGGCTATAATTCACCCCTCCACTTT. As protein: CASSNGGGTGYNSPLHF.

The V gene is TRBV5-6, the J gene TRBJ1-2; 9 bases are shared with TRBD1. There are 14 residues in the CDR3. V lost 4 bases and J lost 7; bases outside the gene matches: 8. CDR1 SGHDT and CDR2 YYEEEE come from the germline V gene. The CDR3 here is CASSPRDREGGYTF. The CDR3 DNA is TGTGCCAGCAGCCCCCGGGACAGGGAAGGTGGCTACACCTTC. The full variable domain, completed using reference TRBV5-6 and TRBJ1-2, is DAGVTQSPTHLIKTRGQQVTLRCSPKSGHDTVSWYQQALGQGPQFIFQYYEEEERQRGNFPDRFSGHQFPNYSSELNVNALLLGDSALYLCASSPRDREGGYTFGSGTRLTVV.

The chain joins TRBV4-1 to TRBJ2-1; 9 positions agree with TRBD1. The germline CDR1 and CDR2 sequences are MGHRA and YSYEKL. J lost 5 bases, V lost 9 bases, and 11 bases had no gene match. The CDR3 is 15 residues long. The CDR3 nucleotides read TGCGCCAGTAAGCAAACAGGGGGCAAAAACAATGAGCAGTTCTTC. This encodes CASKQTGGKNNEQFF.

This rearrangement joins TRBV30 to TRBJ2-1; 8 nucleotides match TRBD2. V shed 3 bases, J shed 10 bases, and the junction held 14 bases outside the gene matches. CDR3 length: 15 amino acids. The germline CDR1 and CDR2 sequences are GTSNPN and SVGIG (reference sequence). CDR3 loop: CAWSRLRAGGREQFF. The CDR3 DNA is TGTGCCTGGAGCCGCCTTAGGGCGGGGGGACGGGAGCAGTTCTTC.

DNA of the CDR3: TGTGCCAGCTCACTACAGGGTTTTTCCTACGAGCAGTACTTC. Residues: CASSLQGFSYEQYF. The rearrangement joins TRBV18 to TRBJ2-7, with D possibly being TRBD1 (6 bases). V was clipped by 4 bases and J by 1 base, with 11 bases between them. CDR3 length: 14 residues. Germline loops: CDR1 KGHSH, CDR2 LQKENI.

The J gene is TRBJ2-7, the V gene TRBV5-1, with unresolved D. Trimming took off 0 bases at V and 0 bases at J, with 7 bases between the two ends. Germline V gives CDR1 SGHRS, CDR2 YFSETQ. The CDR3 runs 14 residues. As DNA, the CDR3 is TGCGCCAGCAGCTTGGCCGTCGGCTCCTACGAGCAGTACTTC. Its translation: CASSLAVGSYEQYF.

J is TRBJ2-7 and V is TRBV6-5; 7 bases agree with TRBD2. The CDR3 runs to 15 residues. Germline CDR1 reads MNHEY; CDR2 reads SVGAGI. V shed 0 bases, J shed 5 bases, and the junction held 7 bases outside the gene matches. The CDR3 protein is CASSYSRGGVDEQYF. DNA for the CDR3: TGTGCCAGCAGTTACTCGCGTGGGGGGGTAGACGAGCAGTACTTC.

This clone came up once. CDR3 DNA: TGTGCCAGCAGTTTAATTGACACTAACACCGGGGAGCTGTTTTTT. Protein sequence: CASSLIDTNTGELFF. J is TRBJ2-2 and V is TRBV28; D call uncertain. The V and J ends lost 2 bases and 2 bases respectively, with 9 bases between them. The CDR3 is 15 amino acids. From germline, CDR1 is MDHEN and CDR2 SYDVKM.

This chain uses TRBV9 with TRBJ2-1; 7 bases match TRBD2. Germline trimming cut 2 bases from V and 5 bases from J; bases unmatched to any gene: 4. There are 14 residues in the CDR3. Germline V gene lookup returns CDR1 SGDLS and CDR2 YYNGEE. CDR3 amino acids: CASSVPGGNNEQFF. CDR3 coding DNA: TGTGCCAGCAGCGTCCCGGGAGGAAACAATGAGCAGTTCTTC.

The V gene is TRBV2, the J gene TRBJ2-7, with TRBD2 matching over 8 bases. In germline, CDR1 is SNHLY, CDR2 FYNNEI. This CDR3 has 14 residues. Trimming at V came to 3 bases and at J to 6 bases, leaving 7 bases not matched to a gene. The CDR3 DNA is TGTGCCAGCAGTGAGGGACTAGGAGCATTCGAGCAGTACTTC. This codes for CASSEGLGAFEQYF.

The J gene is TRBJ2-7, the V gene TRBV6-4; D is uncertain. Deletions cut 8 bases from V and 12 bases from J, with 17 bases between. The V gene's germline CDR1 is MRHNA and CDR2 SNTAGT. The CDR3 runs 11 residues. CDR3: CASELGRAGYF. CDR3 nucleotides: TGTGCCAGCGAGTTGGGAAGAGCAGGGTACTTC.

The count of this clone is one. V is TRBV29-1 and J is TRBJ2-1; 10 bases align to TRBD2. Germline loops: CDR1 SQVTM, CDR2 ANQGSEA. The CDR3 extends over 15 amino acids. The V gene end was trimmed by 5 bases and the J gene end by 4 bases; junction bases not matched to a gene: 8. As DNA, the CDR3 is TGCAGCGTTACTCTCGGACTAGCGGATTACAATGAGCAGTTCTTC. Encoded protein: CSVTLGLADYNEQFF.

This clone was seen a single time. The genes are TRBV6-5 and TRBJ2-5, with a possible D match to TRBD1 (5 bases). Germline V gives CDR1 MNHEY, CDR2 SVGAGI. V lost 6 bases and J 4 bases, leaving 18 bases between the germline ends. This CDR3 is 15 amino acids long. The CDR3 region is CASRRQMKDVETQYF. DNA for the CDR3: TGTGCCAGCAGACGACAGATGAAGGACGTAGAGACCCAGTACTTC.

The rearrangement uses TRBV11-2 and TRBJ1-2; D is perhaps TRBD1 (5 bases). The V end was cut by 0 bases, the J end by 2 bases, with 10 bases between. Germline CDR1 is SGHAT and CDR2 is FQNNGV. This CDR3 comprises 15 residues. The chain's CDR3 is CASSLEGAENYGYTF. In DNA, the CDR3 is TGTGCCAGCAGCTTAGAAGGGGCCGAAAACTATGGCTACACCTTC.

This clone was detected once. This rearrangement joins TRBV25-1 to TRBJ1-5; tentative D call: TRBD1 (6 bases). This CDR3 has 15 residues. The germline CDR1 and CDR2 sequences are MGHDK and SYGVNS. The ends were cut back, 4 bases at V and 2 bases at J, with 12 bases in the middle. In DNA, the CDR3 is TGTGCCAGCAGTGGGGTACAGGGAGGCAATCAGCCCCAGCATTTT. Protein sequence: CASSGVQGGNQPQHF.

The J gene is TRBJ1-2, the V gene TRBV19, with D possibly TRBD1 on 5 matching bases. Germline V gives CDR1 LNHDA, CDR2 SQIVND (reference sequence). V lost 2 bases to trimming and J lost 7 bases, with 17 bases between them. The CDR3 extends over 15 amino acids. This CDR3 reads CASSIPGGEVFGYTF. The CDR3 bases are TGTGCCAGTAGTATACCCGGGGGGGAAGTTTTTGGCTACACCTTC.

The gene calls are TRBV15 and TRBJ2-7; 11 positions agree with TRBD1. The CDR3 extends over 18 amino acids. Germline V gene sequence: CDR1 LNHNV, CDR2 YYDKDF (reference sequence). V was pared by 0 bases and J by 2 bases, with 9 bases of the junction left unmatched. DNA for the CDR3: TGTGCCACCAGCAGAGATAGGGCTGGGACAGGGGGACCCTACGAGCAGTACTTC. The encoded protein is CATSRDRAGTGGPYEQYF.

The V and J genes are TRBV15 and TRBJ2-1; possibly TRBD1 for D (5 bases). CDR3 length: 15 residues. The V and J ends lost 4 bases and 8 bases respectively, with 18 bases between them. CDR1 is LNHNV, CDR2 YYDKDF, per germline (reference sequence). The CDR3 DNA is TGTGCCACCAGCACAGGGAACCTCCGCGGCTATGAGCAGTTCTTC. Its translation: CATSTGNLRGYEQFF.

The V and J genes are TRBV10-3 and TRBJ1-1; D not certain. Germline CDR1 ENHRY, CDR2 SYGVKD. The CDR3 is 13 amino acids. Deletions cut 5 bases from V and 1 base from J, with 8 bases between. CDR3 region: CAISSVGNTEAFF. CDR3 coding DNA: TGTGCCATCAGTTCGGTAGGGAACACTGAAGCTTTCTTT.

The chain is built from TRBV6-6 and TRBJ2-3, with D possibly matching TRBD2 (6 bases). This CDR3 region has 15 residues. Trimming removed 5 bases at V and 2 bases at J, with 14 bases between. Per germline, CDR1 MNHNY and CDR2 SVGAGI (reference sequence). CDR3 amino acids: CASSPAGLATDTQYF. For the CDR3, the DNA is TGTGCCAGCAGTCCCGCGGGGCTGGCCACAGATACGCAGTATTTT.

This chain uses TRBV4-2 with TRBJ1-4; tentative D call: TRBD1 (6 bases). There are 16 residues in the CDR3. The ends were cut back, 0 bases at V and 6 bases at J, with 14 bases in the middle. The germline gives CDR1 LGHNA, CDR2 YNFKEQ. The CDR3 protein is CASSQDPYRVDEKLFF. The CDR3 nucleotides read TGTGCCAGCAGCCAAGATCCGTACAGGGTAGATGAAAAACTGTTTTTT.

V gene TRBV4-1 combines with J gene TRBJ2-5; 7 nucleotides line up with TRBD1. The J segment lost 1 base and the V segment lost 0 bases, leaving 8 bases of the junction unmatched. Germline V gene data show CDR1 as MGHRA and CDR2 as YSYEKL. This CDR3 has 17 amino acids. CDR3 nucleotide sequence: TGCGCCAGCAGCCAAGAGGGAGACAGGGTACCCCAAGAGACCCAGTACTTC. Residues: CASSQEGDRVPQETQYF.

This clone was picked up a small number of times. The chain recombines TRBV5-1 with TRBJ2-5; D is undetermined. V was cut by 1 base and J by 3 bases, with 16 bases left in between. CDR1 and CDR2 from the germline V gene are SGHRS and YFSETQ. The CDR3 length is 16 residues. This CDR3 is CASSLPPESVKETQYF. In nucleotides, the CDR3 is TGCGCCAGCAGCTTGCCGCCAGAGTCAGTGAAAGAGACCCAGTACTTC. Drawing the rest from reference TRBV5-1 and TRBJ2-5, the complete variable domain is KAGVTQTPRYLIKTRGQQVTLSCSPISGHRSVSWYQQTPGQGLQFLFEYFSETQRNKGNFPGRFSGRQFSNSRSEMNVSTLELGDSALYLCASSLPPESVKETQYFGPGTRLLVL.

The chain combines TRBV6-5 with TRBJ1-3, with D maybe TRBD1 (6 bases). Germline CDR1 reads MNHEY; CDR2 reads SVGAGI. Between the trimmed V and J ends, which lost 0 bases and 4 bases, there was a span of 13 bases. The CDR3 extends over 16 amino acids. CDR3 protein: CASSYSGRGTGNTIYF. CDR3 DNA: TGTGCCAGCAGTTACTCGGGCCGGGGGACAGGAAACACCATATATTTT.

The rearrangement joins TRBV6-5 to TRBJ2-7; D remains unclear. The CDR3 is made up of 14 amino acids. Per germline, CDR1 MNHEY and CDR2 SVGAGI. The V end was cut by 1 base, the J end by 5 bases, with 12 bases between. CDR3 sequence: CASSYLLTGHEQYF. The DNA of the CDR3 is TGTGCCAGCAGTTACTTGCTCACGGGTCACGAGCAGTACTTC.

The chain recombines TRBV5-8 with TRBJ2-3; D uncertain. CDR1 and CDR2 from the germline V gene are SGHTS and YDEGEE. Trimming cost V 0 bases and J 7 bases, with 3 bases left between them. The CDR3 consists of 11 residues. CDR3 sequence (DNA): TGTGCCAGCAGCTTGGTTCATACGCAGTATTTT. Protein sequence: CASSLVHTQYF.